This TCR beta chain comes out of a study of blood T cell repertoires in COVID-19. Study as a whole: T cells, B-cell-depleted T cells, or PBMCs provided the cDNA or gDNA that served as material.

Per the authors' pipeline: Amplifying reference gene primers gave estimates of nucleated cell counts. Measured with immunoSEQ multiplex PCR; TCRdb has only the in-frame clones, and not every one. V and J calls plus clone size are reproduced from that table; the DNA served to infer D and trimming. The sample consists of 75,000 to 100,000 clones, roughly 90% of them appearing once. The CDR3 totals 14 residues. J was trimmed by 7 bases and V by 0 bases; bases with no gene match: 3. CDR1 is MNHNS and CDR2 is SASEGT in the germline V gene. Material: peripheral blood. The sequence came from a woman of 80 years or more with acute or convalescent COVID-19. This chain connects TRBV6-1 to TRBJ1-5; TRBD1 aligns across 7 bases. The CDR3 region is CASSEARGRQPQHF. For the CDR3, the DNA is TGTGCCAGCAGTGAAGCAAGGGGGCGACAGCCCCAGCATTTT.